Below are 5 T cell receptor beta chains sequenced from a single sample in a study of post-analysis software for immune sequencing data. Antigen specificity for these receptors is unknown. Study observations and caveats: Patients showed TRBV5-6, TRBV5-1 and TRBV20-1 among four to six TRBV segments more frequent than in controls.

Unique molecular identifiers were present in the TCR beta cDNA libraries. TCRdb re-called the PCR reads through MiXCR, storing one row per CDR3 protein. The table lists about 180,000 distinct CDR3 sequences, 30% of them singletons, with around 1.5% in the top ten. Sequencing was carried out using blood. All receptors come from a girl between 10 and 17 years old with multiple sclerosis.

This clonotype was seen repeatedly, ten times or more. An end of the junction does not agree with germline; a read error may underlie this. The chain uses TRBV3-1 and TRBJ1-5; D remains unclear. The CDR3 runs to 12 residues. Germline V gene data show CDR1 as LGHDT and CDR2 as YNNKEL (reference sequence). CDR3 sequence: CASSRPNEPQHF. CDR3 bases: TGTGCCAGCAGCCGTCCCAATGAGCCCCAGCATTTT.

V usage is TRBV6-6 and J usage is TRBJ2-6; unclear D gene. V was pared by 5 bases and J by 1 base, with 12 bases between. CDR1 MNHNY and CDR2 SVGAGI come from the germline V gene (reference sequence). The CDR3 sequence is 16 residues long. In nucleotides, the CDR3 is TGTGCCAGCAGTAGCGCGTGGGCTTCTGGGGCCAACGTCCTGACTTTC. This gives the protein CASSSAWASGANVLTF.

A word on this clonotype: This could be a read error, since a much larger clone is one nucleotide away. The chain joins TRBV24-1 to TRBJ2-2; TRBD1 matches at 8 bases. Per the germline V gene, CDR1 is KGHDR and CDR2 is SFDVKD. The CDR3 spans 16 residues. The CDR3 here is CATSAAQGAMAGERFF. CDR3 nucleotides: TGTGCCACCAGTGCGGCCCAGGGGGCAATGGCCGGGGAGCGGTTTTTT.

This clonotype was counted ten times or more. The chain links TRBV12-3 or TRBV12-4 to TRBJ2-1, with 8 bases lining up with TRBD1. The V segment lost 6 bases and the J segment 4 bases; nucleotides outside the gene matches: 8. The CDR3 loop spans 15 amino acids. The CDR3 sequence: CASSPGQVRYNEQFF. In nucleotides, the CDR3 is TGTGCCAGCAGCCCGGGACAGGTGAGATACAATGAGCAGTTCTTC.

The J gene is TRBJ2-7, the V gene TRBV6-2 or TRBV6-3; 8 nucleotides match TRBD2. The germline gives CDR1 MNHEY, CDR2 SVGEGT. The J segment lost 3 bases and the V segment lost 2 bases, leaving 21 bases of the junction unmatched. This CDR3 has 20 amino acids. CDR3 protein: CASSYNPRGAGVPLDYEQYF. CDR3 nucleotide sequence: TGTGCCAGCAGTTACAACCCGCGGGGAGCGGGGGTACCGCTAGACTACGAGCAGTACTTC.